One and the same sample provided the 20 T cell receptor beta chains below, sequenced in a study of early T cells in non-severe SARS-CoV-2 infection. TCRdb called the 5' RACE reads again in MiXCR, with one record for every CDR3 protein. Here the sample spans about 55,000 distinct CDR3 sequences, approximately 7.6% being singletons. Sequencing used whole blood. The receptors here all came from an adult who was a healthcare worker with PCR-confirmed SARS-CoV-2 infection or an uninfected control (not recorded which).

CDR3 protein: CATRQDYNSPLHF. The CDR3 DNA is TGTGCCACTCGACAGGACTATAATTCACCCCTCCACTTT. V and J are TRBV6-1 and TRBJ1-6; TRBD1 is a possible D gene (6 bases). CDR1 is MNHNS and CDR2 is SASEGT in the germline V gene. The length of the CDR3 is 13 residues. V lost 10 bases, J lost 3 bases, and 10 bases lay in between.

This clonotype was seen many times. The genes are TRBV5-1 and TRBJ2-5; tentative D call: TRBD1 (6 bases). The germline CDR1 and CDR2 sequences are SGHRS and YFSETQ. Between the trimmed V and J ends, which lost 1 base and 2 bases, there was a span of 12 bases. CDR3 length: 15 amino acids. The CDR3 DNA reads TGCGCCAGCAGCTTGACCCTAGACAGGCAAGAGACCCAGTACTTC. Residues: CASSLTLDRQETQYF.

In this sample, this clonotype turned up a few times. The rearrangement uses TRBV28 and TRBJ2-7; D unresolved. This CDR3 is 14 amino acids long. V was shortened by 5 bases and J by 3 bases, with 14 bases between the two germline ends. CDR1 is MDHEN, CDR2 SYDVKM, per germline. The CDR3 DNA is TGTGCCAGCAGTGGGATAAGCGAACTCTACGAGCAGTACTTC. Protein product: CASSGISELYEQYF. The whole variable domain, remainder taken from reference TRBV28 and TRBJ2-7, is DVKVTQSSRYLVKRTGEKVFLECVQDMDHENMFWYRQDPGLGLRLIYFSYDVKMKEKGDIPEGYSVSREKKERFSLILESASTNQTSMYLCASSGISELYEQYFGPGTRLTVT.

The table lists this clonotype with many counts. The CDR3 protein is CSARQPGQAYEQYF. In nucleotides, the CDR3 is TGCAGTGCTAGACAACCGGGACAAGCCTACGAGCAGTACTTC. The V call is TRBV20-1, the J call TRBJ2-7; the D gene is possibly TRBD1 (6 bases). V lost 2 bases, J lost 2 bases, and 13 bases lay in between. CDR3 size: 14 residues. Germline lookup yields CDR1 DFQATT and CDR2 SNEGSKA (reference sequence).

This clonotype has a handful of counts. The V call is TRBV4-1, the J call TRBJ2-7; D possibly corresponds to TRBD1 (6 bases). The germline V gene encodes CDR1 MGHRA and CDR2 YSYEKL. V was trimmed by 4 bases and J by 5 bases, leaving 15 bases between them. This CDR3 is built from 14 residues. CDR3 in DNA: TGCGCCAGCAGCCCGCGTTGGACAGACAACGAGCAGTACTTC. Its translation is CASSPRWTDNEQYF.

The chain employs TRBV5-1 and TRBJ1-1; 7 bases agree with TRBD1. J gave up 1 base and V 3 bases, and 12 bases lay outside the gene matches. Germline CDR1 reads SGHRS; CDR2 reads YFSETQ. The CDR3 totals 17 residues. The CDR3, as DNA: TGCGCCAGCAGCTGGACACAGGGGTTAAGAGGGAACACTGAAGCTTTCTTT. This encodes CASSWTQGLRGNTEAFF.

CDR3 in amino acids: CATRTSGSHSSYEQYF. The CDR3 region has the DNA TGTGCCACCCGGACTAGCGGGAGCCATAGCTCCTACGAGCAGTACTTC. The V gene is TRBV6-5, the J gene TRBJ2-7; 13 nucleotides match TRBD2. The J segment lost 0 bases and the V segment lost 10 bases, leaving 9 bases of the junction unmatched. Germline V CDR1 and CDR2: MNHEY, SVGAGI. This CDR3 contains 16 residues.

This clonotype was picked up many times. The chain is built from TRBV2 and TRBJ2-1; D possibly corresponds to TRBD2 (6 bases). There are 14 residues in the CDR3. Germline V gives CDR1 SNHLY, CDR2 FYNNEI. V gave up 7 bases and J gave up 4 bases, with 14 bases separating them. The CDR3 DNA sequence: TGTGCCAGCAACGGGGGAGGCCCTTACAATGAGCAGTTCTTC. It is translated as CASNGGGPYNEQFF.

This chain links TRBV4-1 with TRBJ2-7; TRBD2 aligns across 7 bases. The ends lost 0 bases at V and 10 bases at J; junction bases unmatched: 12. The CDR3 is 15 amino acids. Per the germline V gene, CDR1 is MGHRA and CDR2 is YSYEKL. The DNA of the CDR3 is TGCGCCAGCAGCCAAGAAGGGTCTGCGAGCGGGAATCAGTACTTC. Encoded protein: CASSQEGSASGNQYF.

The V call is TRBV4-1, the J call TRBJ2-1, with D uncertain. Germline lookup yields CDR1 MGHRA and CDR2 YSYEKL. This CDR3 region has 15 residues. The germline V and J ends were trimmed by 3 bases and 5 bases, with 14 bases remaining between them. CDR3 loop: CASSQGFSLNNEQFF. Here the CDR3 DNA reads TGCGCCAGCAGCCAGGGATTCTCCCTCAACAATGAGCAGTTCTTC.

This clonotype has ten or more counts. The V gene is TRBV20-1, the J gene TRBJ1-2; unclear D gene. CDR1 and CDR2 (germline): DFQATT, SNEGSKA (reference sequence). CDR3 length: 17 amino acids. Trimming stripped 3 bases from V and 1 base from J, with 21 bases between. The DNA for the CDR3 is TGCAGTGCTAGTTACCGCAACCCTTACGGAGGTAACTATGGCTACACCTTC. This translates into CSASYRNPYGGNYGYTF.

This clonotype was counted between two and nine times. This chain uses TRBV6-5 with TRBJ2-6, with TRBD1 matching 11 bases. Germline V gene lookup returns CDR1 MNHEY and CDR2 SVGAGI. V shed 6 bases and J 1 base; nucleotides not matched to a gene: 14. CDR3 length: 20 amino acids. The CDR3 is CASRRSPRGQGESGANVLTF. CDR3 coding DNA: TGTGCCAGCAGGCGCTCGCCCCGGGGACAGGGGGAATCTGGGGCCAACGTCCTGACTTTC.

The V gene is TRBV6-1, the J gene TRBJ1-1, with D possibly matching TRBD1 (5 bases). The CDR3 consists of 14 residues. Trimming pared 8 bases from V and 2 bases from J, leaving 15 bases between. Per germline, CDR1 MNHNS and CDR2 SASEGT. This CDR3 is CASSDPRGNTEAFF. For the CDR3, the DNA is TGTGCCAGCTCCGACCCTCGGGGCAACACTGAAGCTTTCTTT.

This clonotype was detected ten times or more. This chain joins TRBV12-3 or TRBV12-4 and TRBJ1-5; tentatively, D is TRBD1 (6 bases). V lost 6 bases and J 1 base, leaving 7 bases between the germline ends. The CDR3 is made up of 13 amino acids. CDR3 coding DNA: TGTGCCAGCAGCACAGGGAGCAATCAGCCCCAGCATTTT. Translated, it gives CASSTGSNQPQHF.

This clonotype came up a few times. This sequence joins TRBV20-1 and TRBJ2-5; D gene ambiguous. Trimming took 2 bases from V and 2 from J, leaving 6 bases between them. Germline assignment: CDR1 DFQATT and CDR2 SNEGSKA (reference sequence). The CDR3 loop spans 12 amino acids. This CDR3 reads CSARFGQETQYF. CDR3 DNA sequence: TGCAGTGCTAGATTCGGGCAAGAGACCCAGTACTTC.

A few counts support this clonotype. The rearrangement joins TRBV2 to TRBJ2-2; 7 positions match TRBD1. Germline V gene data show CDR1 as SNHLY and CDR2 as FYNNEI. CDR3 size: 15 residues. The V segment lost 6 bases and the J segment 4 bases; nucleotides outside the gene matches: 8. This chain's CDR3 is CASSKQGPPTGELFF. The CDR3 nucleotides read TGTGCCAGCAGCAAACAGGGGCCCCCCACCGGGGAGCTGTTTTTT.

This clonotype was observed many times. CDR3 region: CSARDQSGVRTEAFF. The CDR3 bases are TGCAGTGCTAGAGATCAATCGGGGGTGAGAACTGAAGCTTTCTTT. The rearrangement joins TRBV20-1 to TRBJ1-1; D might be TRBD1 (5 bases). Trimming took off 0 bases at V and 5 bases at J, with 16 bases between the two ends. The CDR3 covers 15 residues. The germline CDR1 and CDR2 sequences are DFQATT and SNEGSKA (reference sequence).

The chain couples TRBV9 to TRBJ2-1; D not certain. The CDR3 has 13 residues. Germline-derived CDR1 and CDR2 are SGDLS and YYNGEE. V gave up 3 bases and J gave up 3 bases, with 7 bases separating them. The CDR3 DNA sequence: TGTGCCAGCAGCGAGATGGTCTACAATGAGCAGTTCTTC. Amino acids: CASSEMVYNEQFF.

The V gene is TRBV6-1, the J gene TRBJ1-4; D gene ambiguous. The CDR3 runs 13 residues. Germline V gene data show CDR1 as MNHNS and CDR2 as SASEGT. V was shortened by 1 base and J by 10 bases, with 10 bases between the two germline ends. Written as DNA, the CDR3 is TGTGCCAGCAGTGAAGGTCCGGGTAGAAAACTGTTTTTT. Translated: CASSEGPGRKLFF.

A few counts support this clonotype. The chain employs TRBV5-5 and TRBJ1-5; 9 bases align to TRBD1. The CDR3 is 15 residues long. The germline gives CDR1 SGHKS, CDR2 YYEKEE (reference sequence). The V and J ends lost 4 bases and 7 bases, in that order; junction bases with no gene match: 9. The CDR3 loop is CASSQDRGREQPQHF. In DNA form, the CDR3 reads TGTGCCAGCAGCCAGGACAGGGGAAGGGAACAGCCCCAGCATTTT.